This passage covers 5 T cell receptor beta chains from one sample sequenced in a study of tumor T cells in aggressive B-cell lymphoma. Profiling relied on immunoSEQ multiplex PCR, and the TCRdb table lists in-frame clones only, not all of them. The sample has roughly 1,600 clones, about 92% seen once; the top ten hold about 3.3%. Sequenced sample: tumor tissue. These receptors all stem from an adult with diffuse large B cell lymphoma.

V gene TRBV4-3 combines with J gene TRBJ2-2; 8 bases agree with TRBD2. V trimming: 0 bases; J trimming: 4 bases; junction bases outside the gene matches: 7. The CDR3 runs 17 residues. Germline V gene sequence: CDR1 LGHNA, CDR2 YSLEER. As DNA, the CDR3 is TGCGCCAGCAGCCAAGATAAAGCGGGGGCTGCCACCGGGGAGCTGTTTTTT. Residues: CASSQDKAGAATGELFF.

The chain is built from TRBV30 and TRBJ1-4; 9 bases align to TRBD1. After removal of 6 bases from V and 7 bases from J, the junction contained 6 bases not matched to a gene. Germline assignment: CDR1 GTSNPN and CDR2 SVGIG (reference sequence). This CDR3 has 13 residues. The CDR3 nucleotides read TGTGCCTGCCAAGGGACAGGGAGTGAAAAACTGTTTTTT. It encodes CACQGTGSEKLFF.

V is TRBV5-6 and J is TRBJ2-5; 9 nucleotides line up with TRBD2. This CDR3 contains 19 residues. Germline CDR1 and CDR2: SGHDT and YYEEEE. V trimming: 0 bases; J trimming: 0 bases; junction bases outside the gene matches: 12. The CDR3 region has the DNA TGTGCCAGCAGCTTGGCAGTGGGAAGCGGGGGGACGTACCAAGAGACCCAGTACTTC. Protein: CASSLAVGSGGTYQETQYF.

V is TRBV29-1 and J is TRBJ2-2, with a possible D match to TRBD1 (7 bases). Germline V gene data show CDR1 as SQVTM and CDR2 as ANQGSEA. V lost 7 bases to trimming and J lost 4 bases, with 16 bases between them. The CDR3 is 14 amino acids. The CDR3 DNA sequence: TGCAGCGCCAGGGGGGCGCGAAGCACCGGGGAGCTGTTTTTT. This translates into CSARGARSTGELFF.

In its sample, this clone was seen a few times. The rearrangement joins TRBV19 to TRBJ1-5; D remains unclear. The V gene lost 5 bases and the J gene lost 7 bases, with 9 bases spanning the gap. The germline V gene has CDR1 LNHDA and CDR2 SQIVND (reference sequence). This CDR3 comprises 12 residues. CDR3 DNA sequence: TGTGCCAGTAGTCCCAGACACCAGCCCCAGCATTTT. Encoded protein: CASSPRHQPQHF.